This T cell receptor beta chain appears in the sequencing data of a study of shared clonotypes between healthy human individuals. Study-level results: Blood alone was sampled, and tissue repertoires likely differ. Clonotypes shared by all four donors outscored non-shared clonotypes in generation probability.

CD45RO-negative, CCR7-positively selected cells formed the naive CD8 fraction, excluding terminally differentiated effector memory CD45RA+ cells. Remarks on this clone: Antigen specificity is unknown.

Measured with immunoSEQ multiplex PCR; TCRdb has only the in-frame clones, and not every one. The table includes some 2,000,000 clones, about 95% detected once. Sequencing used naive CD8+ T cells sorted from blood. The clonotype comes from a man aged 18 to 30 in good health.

The CDR3 loop reads CASSETQTSLLYNEQFF. CDR3 coding DNA: TGTGCCAGCAGTGAAACCCAGACTAGCCTCCTCTACAATGAGCAGTTCTTC. V is TRBV2 and J is TRBJ2-1; 7 bases agree with TRBD2. CDR3 size: 17 residues. Trimming at V came to 2 bases and at J to 3 bases, leaving 10 bases not matched to a gene. The germline V gene has CDR1 SNHLY and CDR2 FYNNEI.